The present T cell receptor beta chain was sequenced within a study of T cells in localized non-small cell lung cancer. Libraries were prepared by immunoSEQ multiplex PCR; TCRdb keeps only in-frame clonotypes and omits some of them. The sample holds about 79,000 clones, 84% seen once. This CDR3 has 14 residues. Germline CDR1 reads MNHNS; CDR2 reads SASEGT. Trimming stripped 2 bases from V and 4 bases from J, with 11 bases between. This specimen consisted of peripheral blood, obtained before any cancer treatment. This receptor was taken from an older female donor with stage I lung adenocarcinoma. The V gene is TRBV6-1, the J gene TRBJ1-2; the D is unclear. The CDR3, as DNA: TGTGCCAGCAGTGAATCATTAGGGCTCTATGGCTACACCTTC. Residues: CASSESLGLYGYTF.